This TCR beta chain was sequenced during a study of CD8+ T cells in alopecia areata. The wider study: Oral tofacitinib (5 to 10 mg twice daily) was administered to treated patients. Broader study findings: In scalp and blood, many expanded lesional clones persisted during tofacitinib.

Treatment reported: oral pan-JAK inhibitor, 5-10 mg twice daily. Reverse transcribed after extraction, RNA yielded cDNA as the sequencing template. Sequencing used immunoSEQ multiplex PCR; TCRdb keeps in-frame clones, though not all of them. Seen here are about 190,000 clones, 50% to 60% observed once, and the top ten hold about 0.65%. Trimming left V 0 bases short and J 3 bases short, with 15 bases between. Germline V CDR1 and CDR2: GTSNPN, SVGIG (reference sequence). The CDR3 consists of 15 residues. Concerning this clone: Its antigen is unidentified.

The V gene is TRBV30, the J gene TRBJ2-7; D may match TRBD1 or TRBD2 (5 bases each). Sequences were derived from CD4+ T cells sorted from blood, sampled at week 4, from a patient treated with tofacitinib. The TCR sequence derives from a human donor with alopecia areata. The CDR3 DNA follows: TGTGCCTGGAGTGTACGTCGACAGACTAACTACGAGCAGTACTTC. Its protein product is CAWSVRRQTNYEQYF.